These 23 T cell receptor beta chains originate from one sample sequenced in a study of breast tumors, draining lymph nodes, adjacent tissues. TCRdb called the multiplex PCR reads again in MiXCR, with one record for every CDR3 protein. The sample has some 140,000 distinct CDR3 sequences; around 21% are singletons. Axillary draining lymph nodes of breast cancer patients supplied the node samples. Sequencing was done on a sample of axillary lymph node tissue. The origin of the receptors is a female donor with breast cancer. Some clones in this sample may be carry-over from other donors' samples.

In its sample, this clonotype was seen a few times. The chain joins TRBV5-8 to TRBJ1-2; D is ambiguous. This CDR3 is built from 12 residues. Trimming stripped 2 bases from V and 5 bases from J, with 7 bases between. Germline V gene sequence: CDR1 SGHTS, CDR2 YDEGEE. CDR3 loop: CASSFATYGYTF. CDR3 in DNA: TGTGCCAGCAGCTTCGCCACGTATGGCTACACCTTC.

The table lists this clonotype with many counts. The V call is TRBV30, the J call TRBJ1-4, with unresolved D. Trimming shortened V by 5 bases and J by 0 bases, and 13 bases separated the two germline ends. The CDR3 length is 15 residues. Germline lookup yields CDR1 GTSNPN and CDR2 SVGIG (reference sequence). CDR3 nucleotide sequence: TGTGCCTGGCCACCGAGGGCAGCAACTAATGAAAAACTGTTTTTT. It yields the protein CAWPPRAATNEKLFF.

This clonotype occurred many times. The V and J genes are TRBV10-2 and TRBJ2-5; D might be TRBD2 (6 bases). Germline V lookup: CDR1 WSHSY, CDR2 SAAADI. V was pared by 2 bases and J by 1 base, with 8 bases between. The CDR3 length is 14 residues. DNA for the CDR3: TGCGCCAGCAGTGAGGGGACTGGCCAAGAGACCCAGTACTTC. This translates into CASSEGTGQETQYF.

This clonotype was picked up many times. The gene calls are TRBV11-1 and TRBJ2-1; tentative D call: TRBD2 (5 bases). V was trimmed by 5 bases and J by 7 bases, leaving 12 bases between them. The CDR3 totals 13 residues. Per germline, CDR1 SGHAT and CDR2 FQDESV (reference sequence). CDR3 sequence: CASSPRTLNEQFF. The CDR3 nucleotides read TGTGCCAGCAGCCCCAGGACTTTAAATGAGCAGTTCTTC.

This clonotype was picked up many times. The J gene is TRBJ2-7, the V gene TRBV18, with a tentative D call TRBD1 (5 bases). Looked up from germline, CDR1 is KGHSH and CDR2 is LQKENI. The CDR3 consists of 14 residues. V lost 5 bases to trimming and J lost 2 bases, with 13 bases between them. The CDR3 coding sequence is TGTGCCAGCTCATCCCGAGACAGCCCCTACGAGCAGTACTTC. Translation gives CASSSRDSPYEQYF.

This clonotype was seen repeatedly, ten times or more. CDR3 loop: CASREGWGLGNEQFF. The CDR3 DNA reads TGTGCCAGCAGGGAGGGGTGGGGACTAGGAAATGAGCAGTTCTTC. The chain recombines TRBV2 with TRBJ2-1, with TRBD2 matching 8 bases. Germline CDR1 is SNHLY and CDR2 is FYNNEI. The CDR3 has 15 residues. The ends lost 6 bases at V and 7 bases at J; junction bases unmatched: 11.

There are many counts of this clonotype. The V gene is TRBV12-3 or TRBV12-4, the J gene TRBJ1-2; D remains ambiguous. Trimming stripped 5 bases from V and 5 bases from J, with 12 bases between. This CDR3 is built from 13 residues. CDR3 protein: CASSGGPTYGYTF. For the CDR3, the DNA is TGTGCCAGCAGTGGAGGGCCGACTTATGGCTACACCTTC.

This clonotype appeared many times. The gene calls are TRBV6-1 and TRBJ2-3; TRBD2 agrees at 13 bases. V trimming: 6 bases; J trimming: 3 bases; junction bases outside the gene matches: 3. This CDR3 spans 15 amino acids. CDR1 MNHNS and CDR2 SASEGT come from the germline V gene. The CDR3 spells CASRQTSGRTDTQYF. Here the CDR3 DNA reads TGTGCCAGCAGACAGACTAGCGGGAGGACAGATACGCAGTATTTT.

In this sample, this clonotype turned up many times. V and J are TRBV30 and TRBJ1-2, with D perhaps matching TRBD1 (6 bases). This CDR3 spans 16 amino acids. V gave up 1 base and J gave up 0 bases, with 15 bases separating them. CDR1 and CDR2 from the germline V gene are GTSNPN and SVGIG (reference sequence). CDR3 sequence reads: CAWSGGTTGTNYGYTF. CDR3 DNA: TGTGCCTGGAGTGGCGGGACCACAGGGACTAACTATGGCTACACCTTC.

On this clonotype: One junction end does not reproduce the germline sequence, and a read error may be involved. This CDR3 is CASSPQTSGSGYNEQFF. CDR3 sequence (DNA): TGCGCCAGCAGCCCACAGACTAGCGGGAGCGGATACAATGAGCAGTTCTTC. The rearrangement uses TRBV7-3 and TRBJ2-1, with 12 positions matching TRBD2. CDR3 length: 17 amino acids. Germline lookup yields CDR1 SGHTA and CDR2 FQGTGA.

This clonotype was observed many times. V gene TRBV5-1 combines with J gene TRBJ2-1, with a tentative D call TRBD2 (6 bases). The CDR3 runs to 13 residues. Germline CDR1 and CDR2: SGHRS and YFSETQ. V lost 7 bases to trimming and J lost 8 bases, with 16 bases between them. The DNA for the CDR3 is TGCGCCAGCCGGAGGGGTGATTCATATGAGCAGTTCTTC. Its protein is CASRRGDSYEQFF.

This clonotype appeared many times. The rearrangement uses TRBV7-8 and TRBJ2-7, with D uncertain. Trimming pared 4 bases from V and 3 bases from J, leaving 4 bases between. CDR1 SGHVS and CDR2 FQNEAQ come from the germline V gene. CDR3 length equals 11 residues. CDR3 DNA: TGTGCCAGCAGCTCCTTCTACGAGCAGTACTTC. Its translation: CASSSFYEQYF.

This clonotype was seen repeatedly, ten times or more. V is TRBV7-2 and J is TRBJ2-1, with D perhaps matching TRBD1 (6 bases). The CDR3 length is 14 residues. V was pared by 1 base and J by 7 bases, with 11 bases between. Germline CDR1 is SGHTA and CDR2 is FQGNSA. The CDR3 is CASSLDGQRNEQFF. CDR3 coding DNA: TGTGCCAGCAGCTTAGACGGACAGCGAAATGAGCAGTTCTTC.

Regarding this clonotype: This may be a read error, as it is one base from a much larger clone. This chain joins TRBV7-3 and TRBJ2-2; 9 bases map to TRBD1. Germline lookup yields CDR1 SGHTA and CDR2 FQGTGA. This CDR3 spans 14 amino acids. The CDR3 sequence: CASSPQGATGGLFF. As DNA, the CDR3 is TGTGCCAGCAGCCCACAGGGGGCTACCGGGGGGCTGTTTTTT.

The sample holds many counts of this clonotype. The rearrangement joins TRBV5-1 to TRBJ2-1; tentatively, D is TRBD2 (6 bases). CDR3 size: 18 residues. The ends were cut back, 4 bases at V and 0 bases at J, with 20 bases in the middle. Germline V lookup: CDR1 SGHRS, CDR2 YFSETQ. The CDR3 nucleotides are TGCGCCAGCAGCCTGGCCCCCGGACTACAACGCTCCTACAATGAGCAGTTCTTC. Translation: CASSLAPGLQRSYNEQFF.

This clonotype was recorded a few times. This chain uses TRBV11-2 with TRBJ2-5; 9 nucleotides line up with TRBD1. The CDR3 totals 17 residues. Trimming cost V 5 bases and J 4 bases; bases outside gene matches: 14. Germline V gene data show CDR1 as SGHAT and CDR2 as FQNNGV. CDR3 sequence: CASSPTGGIGLAETQYF. The CDR3 DNA is TGTGCCAGCAGCCCGACAGGGGGTATAGGCTTGGCAGAGACCCAGTACTTC.

In its sample, this clonotype was seen many times. The rearrangement links TRBV20-1 to TRBJ2-1, with 10 bases fitting TRBD2. The trim removed 0 bases at V and 9 bases at J, leaving 11 bases unmatched. This CDR3 has 16 amino acids. From germline, CDR1 is DFQATT and CDR2 SNEGSKA (reference sequence). CDR3 DNA: TGCAGTGCTAGAGATCTAGCGGGAGCATTGGATAGTGAGCAGTTCTTC. Encoded protein: CSARDLAGALDSEQFF.

This clonotype appeared many times. The chain links TRBV10-2 to TRBJ2-7, with a tentative D call TRBD1 (6 bases). The CDR3 is 14 residues long. V dropped 6 bases and J dropped 2 bases, with 14 bases sitting between them. Looked up from germline, CDR1 is WSHSY and CDR2 is SAAADI. The CDR3 DNA is TGCGCCAGCAGCCTCTCGACAGGACCCTACGAGCAGTACTTC. It encodes CASSLSTGPYEQYF.

This clonotype came up a few times. The chain couples TRBV20-1 to TRBJ2-7, with a weak D call TRBD2 (5 bases). Trimming cost V 3 bases and J 2 bases, with 17 bases left between them. CDR1 is DFQATT, CDR2 SNEGSKA, per germline (reference sequence). This CDR3 spans 15 amino acids. Here the CDR3 reads CSARGLGLGTYEQYF. CDR3 DNA: TGCAGTGCTAGGGGATTAGGACTGGGGACCTACGAGCAGTACTTC.

This clonotype appeared many times. The chain couples TRBV7-2 to TRBJ2-3, with TRBD2 identical over 16 bases. V lost 1 base to trimming and J lost 3 bases; unmatched junction nucleotides: 4. The CDR3 is 18 amino acids. Germline V gives CDR1 SGHTA, CDR2 FQGNSA. CDR3 in DNA: TGTGCCAGCAGCTTAGGGGGACTAGCGGGAGGGCCAACAGATACGCAGTATTTT. Translation: CASSLGGLAGGPTDTQYF.

This clonotype was counted many times. The chain links TRBV7-2 to TRBJ2-5, with 8 bases that match TRBD2. The CDR3 is made up of 13 amino acids. The germline V gene encodes CDR1 SGHTA and CDR2 FQGNSA. V trimming: 10 bases; J trimming: 5 bases; junction bases outside the gene matches: 9. In nucleotides, the CDR3 is TGTGCCACCAGAGCGGGAGTGGTTGAGACCCAGTACTTC. It translates to CATRAGVVETQYF.

This clonotype was counted many times. V gene TRBV20-1 combines with J gene TRBJ2-7; 9 nucleotides match TRBD2. This CDR3 spans 16 amino acids. V trimming: 0 bases; J trimming: 4 bases; junction bases outside the gene matches: 10. The germline V gene encodes CDR1 DFQATT and CDR2 SNEGSKA (reference sequence). The CDR3 DNA reads as TGCAGTGCTAGAGATCTGGATAGCGGGAGTTTATACGAGCAGTACTTC. Translated: CSARDLDSGSLYEQYF.

There are many counts of this clonotype. The gene calls are TRBV7-2 and TRBJ2-1, with 12 bases identical to TRBD1. The trim removed 5 bases at V and 7 bases at J, leaving 3 bases unmatched. Germline loops: CDR1 SGHTA, CDR2 FQGNSA. The CDR3 loop spans 14 amino acids. The CDR3 protein is CASSVGQGANEQFF. The CDR3 nucleotides are TGTGCCAGCAGCGTGGGACAGGGGGCTAATGAGCAGTTCTTC. Filled out from reference TRBV7-2 and TRBJ2-1, the complete variable domain reads GAGVSQSPSNKVTEKGKDVELRCDPISGHTALYWYRQSLGQGLEFLIYFQGNSAPDKSGLPSDRFSAERTGGSVSTLTIQRTQQEDSAVYLCASSVGQGANEQFFGPGTRLTVL.